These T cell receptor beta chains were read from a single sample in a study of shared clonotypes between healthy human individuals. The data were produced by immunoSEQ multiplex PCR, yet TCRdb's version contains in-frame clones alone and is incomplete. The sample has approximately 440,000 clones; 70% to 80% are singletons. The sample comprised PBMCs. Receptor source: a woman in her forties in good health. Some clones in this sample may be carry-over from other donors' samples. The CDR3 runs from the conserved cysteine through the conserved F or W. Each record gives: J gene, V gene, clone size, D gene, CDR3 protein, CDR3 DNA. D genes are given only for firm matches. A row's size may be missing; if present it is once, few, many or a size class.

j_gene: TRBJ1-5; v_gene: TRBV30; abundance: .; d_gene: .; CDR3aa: CAWSELTAVSNQPQHF; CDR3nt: TGTGCCTGGAGTGAGCTCACGGCGGTGAGCAATCAGCCCCAGCATTTT
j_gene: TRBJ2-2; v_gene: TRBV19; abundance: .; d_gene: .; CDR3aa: CASIAYRNTGELFF; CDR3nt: TGTGCCAGTATAGCTTACAGGAACACCGGGGAGCTGTTTTTT
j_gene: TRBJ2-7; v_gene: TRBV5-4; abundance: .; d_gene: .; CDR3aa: CASSARVSGTYEQYF; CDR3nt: TGTGCCAGCAGCGCCCGGGTTAGCGGCACCTACGAGCAGTACTTC
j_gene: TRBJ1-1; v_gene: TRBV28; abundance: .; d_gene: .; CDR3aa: CASSGPRTVFF; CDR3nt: TGTGCCAGCAGTGGTCCGAGAACTGTCTTCTTT
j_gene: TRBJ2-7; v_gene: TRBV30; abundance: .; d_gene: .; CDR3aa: CAWGTNYEQYF; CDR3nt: TGTGCCTGGGGCACTAACTACGAGCAGTACTTC
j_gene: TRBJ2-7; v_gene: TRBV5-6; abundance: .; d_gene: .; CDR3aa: CASSKNRYYEQYF; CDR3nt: TGTGCCAGCAGCAAGAACCGGTACTACGAGCAGTACTTC
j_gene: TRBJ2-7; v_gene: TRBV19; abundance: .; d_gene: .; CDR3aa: CASSSGLGVQYF; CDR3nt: TGTGCCAGTAGTTCCGGCCTGGGGGTGCAGTACTTC
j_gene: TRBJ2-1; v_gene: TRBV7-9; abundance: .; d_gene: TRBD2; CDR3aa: CASSSGLAGYNEQFF; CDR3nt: TGTGCCAGCAGCTCGGGACTAGCGGGATACAATGAGCAGTTCTTC
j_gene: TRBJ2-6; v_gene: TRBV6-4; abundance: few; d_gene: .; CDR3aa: CASTLSPSSGANVLTF; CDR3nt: TGTGCCAGCACGTTATCCCCATCCTCTGGGGCCAACGTCCTGACTTTC
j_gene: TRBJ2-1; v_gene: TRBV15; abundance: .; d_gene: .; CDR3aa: CATSRDLGRDHNEQFF; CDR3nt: TGTGCCACCAGCAGAGATTTGGGGCGGGACCACAATGAGCAGTTCTTC
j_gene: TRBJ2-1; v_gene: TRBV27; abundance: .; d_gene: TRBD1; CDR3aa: CASRVDRVNEQFF; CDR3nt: TGTGCCAGCAGAGTGGACAGGGTGAATGAGCAGTTCTTC
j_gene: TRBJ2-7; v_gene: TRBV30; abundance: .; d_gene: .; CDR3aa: CACTAGPREQYF; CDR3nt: TGTGCCTGTACGGCGGGCCCCAGAGAGCAGTACTTC
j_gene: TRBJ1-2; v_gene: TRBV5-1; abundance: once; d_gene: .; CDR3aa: CASSPLGNYGYTF; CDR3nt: TGCGCCAGCAGCCCGCTCGGGAACTATGGCTACACCTTC
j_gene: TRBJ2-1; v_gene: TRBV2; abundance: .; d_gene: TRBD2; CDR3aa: CASSQTSESSYNEQFF; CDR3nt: TGTGCCAGCAGCCAAACTAGCGAGAGCTCCTACAATGAGCAGTTCTTC
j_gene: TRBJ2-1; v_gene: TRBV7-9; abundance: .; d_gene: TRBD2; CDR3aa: CASSLALAGTYNEQFF; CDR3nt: TGTGCCAGCAGCTTAGCCCTAGCGGGAACCTACAATGAGCAGTTCTTC
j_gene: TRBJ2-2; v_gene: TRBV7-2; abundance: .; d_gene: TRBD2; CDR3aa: CASSRLAVNTGELFF; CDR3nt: TGTGCCAGCAGCCGACTAGCGGTAAACACCGGGGAGCTGTTTTTT
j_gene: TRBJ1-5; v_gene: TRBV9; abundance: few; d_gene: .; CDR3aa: CASSVVAQPQHF; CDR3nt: TGTGCCAGCAGCGTTGTGGCCCAGCCCCAGCATTTT
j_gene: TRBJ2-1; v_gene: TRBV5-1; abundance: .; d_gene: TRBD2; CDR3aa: CASSLEGLAGLNEQFF; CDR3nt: TGCGCCAGCAGCTTGGAAGGACTAGCGGGATTAAATGAGCAGTTCTTC
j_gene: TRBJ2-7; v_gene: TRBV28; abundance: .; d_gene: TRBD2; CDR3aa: CASSSTSGAYEQYF; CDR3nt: TGTGCCAGCAGTTCCACTAGCGGAGCCTACGAGCAGTACTTC
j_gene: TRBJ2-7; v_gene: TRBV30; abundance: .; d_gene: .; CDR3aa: CAWSGGLVNEQYF; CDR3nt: TGTGCCTGGAGTGGAGGACTTGTGAACGAGCAGTACTTC
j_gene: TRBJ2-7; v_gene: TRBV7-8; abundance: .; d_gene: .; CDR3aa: CASSLGGRGYEQYF; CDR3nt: TGTGCCAGCAGCTTAGGTGGCAGGGGCTACGAGCAGTACTTC
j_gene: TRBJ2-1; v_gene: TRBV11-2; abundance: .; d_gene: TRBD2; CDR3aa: CAAGVGTNTYNEQFF; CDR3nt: TGTGCCGCTGGGGTCGGGACTAACACCTACAATGAGCAGTTCTTC
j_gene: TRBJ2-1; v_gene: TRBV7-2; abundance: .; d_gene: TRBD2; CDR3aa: CASSLGAGGNEQFF; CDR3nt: TGTGCCAGCAGCTTAGGGGCGGGGGGAAATGAGCAGTTCTTC
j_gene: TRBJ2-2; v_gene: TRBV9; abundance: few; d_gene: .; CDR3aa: CASSRWGTNTGELFF; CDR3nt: TGTGCCAGCAGCCGGTGGGGAACGAACACCGGGGAGCTGTTTTTT
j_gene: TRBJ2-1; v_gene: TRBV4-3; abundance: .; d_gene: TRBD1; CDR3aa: CASSQENRGLRNEQFF; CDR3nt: TGCGCCAGCAGCCAAGAAAACAGGGGGCTGAGGAATGAGCAGTTCTTC
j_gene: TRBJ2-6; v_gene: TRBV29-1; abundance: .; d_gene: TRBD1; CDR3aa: CSVVRGPGANVLTF; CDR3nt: TGCAGCGTTGTCAGGGGGCCTGGGGCCAACGTCCTGACTTTC
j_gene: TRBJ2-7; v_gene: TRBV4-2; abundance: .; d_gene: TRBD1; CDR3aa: CASSQDWGQGLYEQYF; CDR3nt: TGTGCCAGCAGCCAAGATTGGGGACAGGGACTCTACGAGCAGTACTTC
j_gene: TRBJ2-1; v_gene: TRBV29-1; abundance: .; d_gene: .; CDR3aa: CSVSRGSYNEQFF; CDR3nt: TGCAGCGTTTCTCGGGGCTCCTACAATGAGCAGTTCTTC
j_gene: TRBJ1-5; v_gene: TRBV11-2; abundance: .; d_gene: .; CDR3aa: CASSLGQNQPQHF; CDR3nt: TGTGCCAGCAGCCTAGGACAGAATCAGCCCCAGCATTTT
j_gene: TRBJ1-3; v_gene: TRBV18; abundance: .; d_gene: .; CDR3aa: CASSPTGRDSGNTIYF; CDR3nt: TGTGCCAGCTCACCTACTGGCCGAGACTCTGGAAACACCATATATTTT
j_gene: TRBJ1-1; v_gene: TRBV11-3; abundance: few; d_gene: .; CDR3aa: CASSLDPNTEAFF; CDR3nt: TGTGCCAGCAGCTTAGACCCGAACACTGAAGCTTTCTTT
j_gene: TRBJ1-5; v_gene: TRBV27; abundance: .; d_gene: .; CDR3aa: CASTPTGRLGQPQHF; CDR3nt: TGTGCCAGCACCCCCACGGGGCGCCTGGGTCAGCCCCAGCATTTT
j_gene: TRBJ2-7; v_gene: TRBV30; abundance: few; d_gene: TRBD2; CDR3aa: CAWSVTSLEQYF; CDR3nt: TGTGCCTGGAGTGTGACTAGCCTCGAGCAGTACTTC
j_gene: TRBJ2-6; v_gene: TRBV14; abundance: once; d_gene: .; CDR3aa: CASSQRDRANVLTF; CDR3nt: TGTGCCAGCAGCCAGCGAGATCGGGCCAACGTCCTGACTTTC
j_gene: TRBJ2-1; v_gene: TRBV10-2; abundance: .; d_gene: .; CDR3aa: CASYFPRALASGEQFF; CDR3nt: TGCGCCAGCTACTTCCCAAGGGCCCTAGCGAGCGGGGAGCAGTTCTTC
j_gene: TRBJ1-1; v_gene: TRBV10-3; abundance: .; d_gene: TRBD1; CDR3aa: CAISVTGANTEAFF; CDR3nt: TGTGCCATCAGTGTTACAGGGGCGAACACTGAAGCTTTCTTT
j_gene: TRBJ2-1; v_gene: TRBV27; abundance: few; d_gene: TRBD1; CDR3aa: CASSFGQGLAEQFF; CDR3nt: TGTGCCAGCAGTTTTGGACAGGGGTTGGCTGAGCAGTTCTTC
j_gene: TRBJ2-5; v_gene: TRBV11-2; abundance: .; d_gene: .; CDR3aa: CASSLLRGANYETQYF; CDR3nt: TGTGCCAGCAGCTTACTTCGGGGGGCAAATTACGAGACCCAGTACTTC
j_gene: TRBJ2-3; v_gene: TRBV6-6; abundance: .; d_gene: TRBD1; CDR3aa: CASRHDRDTDTQYF; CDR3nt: TGTGCCAGCAGGCACGACAGGGACACAGATACGCAGTATTTT
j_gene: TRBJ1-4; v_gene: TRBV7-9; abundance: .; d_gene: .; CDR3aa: CASSLGATSGEKLFF; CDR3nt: TGTGCCAGCAGCTTAGGGGCGACCTCGGGGGAAAAACTGTTTTTT
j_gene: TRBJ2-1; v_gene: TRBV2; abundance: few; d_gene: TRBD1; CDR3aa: CASQGQGYNEQFF; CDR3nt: TGTGCCAGCCAGGGACAGGGCTACAATGAGCAGTTCTTC
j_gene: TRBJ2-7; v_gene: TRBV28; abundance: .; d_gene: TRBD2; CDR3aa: CASRPPGGRGYEQYF; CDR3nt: TGTGCCAGCAGGCCTCCCGGGGGGAGGGGCTACGAGCAGTACTTC
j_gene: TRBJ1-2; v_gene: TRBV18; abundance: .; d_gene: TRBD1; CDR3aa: CASSPGTGDYGYTF; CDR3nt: TGTGCCAGCTCACCCGGGACAGGGGACTATGGCTACACCTTC
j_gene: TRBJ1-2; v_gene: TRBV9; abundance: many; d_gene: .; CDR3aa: CASSRDNYGYTF; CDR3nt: TGTGCCAGCAGCAGGGACAACTATGGCTACACCTTC
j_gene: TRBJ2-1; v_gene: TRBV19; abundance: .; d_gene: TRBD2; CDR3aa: CASSIRTSGRVDEQFF; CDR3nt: TGTGCCAGTAGTATTCGGACTAGCGGGAGGGTGGATGAGCAGTTCTTC
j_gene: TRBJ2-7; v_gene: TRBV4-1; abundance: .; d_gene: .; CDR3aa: CASSQGRAESYEQYF; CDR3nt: TGCGCCAGCAGCCAAGGTCGCGCCGAGTCCTACGAGCAGTACTTC
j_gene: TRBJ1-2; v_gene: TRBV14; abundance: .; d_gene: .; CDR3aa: CASSQVQGWNYGYTF; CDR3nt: TGTGCCAGCAGCCAAGTTCAGGGGTGGAACTATGGCTACACCTTC
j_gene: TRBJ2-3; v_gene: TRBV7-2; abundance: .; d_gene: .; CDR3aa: CASSKLGGTDTQYF; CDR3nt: TGTGCCAGCAGCAAACTAGGGGGCACAGATACGCAGTATTTT
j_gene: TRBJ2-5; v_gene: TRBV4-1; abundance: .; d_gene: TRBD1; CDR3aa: CASSQRTGLMETQYF; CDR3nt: TGCGCCAGCAGCCAAAGGACAGGTCTCATGGAGACCCAGTACTTC